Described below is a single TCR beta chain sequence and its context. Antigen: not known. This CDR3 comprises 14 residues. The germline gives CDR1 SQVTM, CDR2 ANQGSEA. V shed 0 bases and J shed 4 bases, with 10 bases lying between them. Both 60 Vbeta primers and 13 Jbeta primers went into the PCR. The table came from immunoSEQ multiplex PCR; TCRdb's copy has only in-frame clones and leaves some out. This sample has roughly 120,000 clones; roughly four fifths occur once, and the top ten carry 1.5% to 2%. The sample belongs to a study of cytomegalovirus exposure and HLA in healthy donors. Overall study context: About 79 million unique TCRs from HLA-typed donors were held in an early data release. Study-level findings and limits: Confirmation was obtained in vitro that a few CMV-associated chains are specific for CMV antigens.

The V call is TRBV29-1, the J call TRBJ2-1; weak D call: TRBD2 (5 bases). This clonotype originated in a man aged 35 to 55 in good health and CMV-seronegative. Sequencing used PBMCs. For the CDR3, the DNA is TGCAGCGTTGAAGATGGACTCGAATACAATGAGCAGTTCTTC. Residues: CSVEDGLEYNEQFF.